One T cell receptor (beta chain) is described in this entry. The record originates from a study of blood T cell repertoires in COVID-19. Background on the study: Italy, Spain and the United States were the sources of the convalescent and acute COVID-19 samples. PBMCs, B-cell-depleted T cells, or T cells were the source of the cDNA or gDNA that made up the material.

The V gene's germline CDR1 is SEHNR and CDR2 FQNEAQ (reference sequence). V dropped 3 bases and J dropped 3 bases, with 9 bases sitting between them. The CDR3 loop spans 13 amino acids. Original methodology: Amplified reference gene primers provided the basis for estimating nucleated cell counts. Assay used: immunoSEQ multiplex PCR; TCRdb lists only in-frame clones, some missing. The V and J calls and clone size are taken from that table; D and trimming were inferred from the DNA. The sample holds fewer than 250,000 clones, less than 90% seen once. Sequenced sample: peripheral blood. The chain has TRBV7-9 and TRBJ2-7, with D tentatively TRBD1 (5 bases). The clonotype was recovered from a woman in her seventies with active or convalescent COVID-19. CDR3 loop: CASSLTDSYEQYF. In DNA, the CDR3 is TGTGCCAGCAGCTTGACCGACAGCTACGAGCAGTACTTC.